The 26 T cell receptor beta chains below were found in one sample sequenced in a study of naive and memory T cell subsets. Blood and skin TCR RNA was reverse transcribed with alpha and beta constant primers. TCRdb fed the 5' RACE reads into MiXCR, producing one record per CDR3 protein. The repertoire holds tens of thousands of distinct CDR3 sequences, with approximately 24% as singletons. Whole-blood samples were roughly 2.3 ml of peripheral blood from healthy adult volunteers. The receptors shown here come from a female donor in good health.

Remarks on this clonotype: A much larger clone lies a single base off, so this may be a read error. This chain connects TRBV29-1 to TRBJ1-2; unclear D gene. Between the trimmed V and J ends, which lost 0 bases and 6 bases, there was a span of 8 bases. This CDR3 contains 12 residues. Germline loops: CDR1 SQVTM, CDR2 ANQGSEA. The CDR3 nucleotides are TGCAGCGTTGAAGATTATCACGATGGCTACACCTTC. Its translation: CSVEDYHDGYTF.

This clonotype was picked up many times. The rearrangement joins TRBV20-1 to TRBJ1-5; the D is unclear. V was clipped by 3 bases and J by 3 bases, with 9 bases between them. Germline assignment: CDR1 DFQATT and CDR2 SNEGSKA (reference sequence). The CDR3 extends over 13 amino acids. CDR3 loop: CSASAQNNQPQHF. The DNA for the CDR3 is TGCAGTGCTAGCGCCCAGAACAATCAGCCCCAGCATTTT.

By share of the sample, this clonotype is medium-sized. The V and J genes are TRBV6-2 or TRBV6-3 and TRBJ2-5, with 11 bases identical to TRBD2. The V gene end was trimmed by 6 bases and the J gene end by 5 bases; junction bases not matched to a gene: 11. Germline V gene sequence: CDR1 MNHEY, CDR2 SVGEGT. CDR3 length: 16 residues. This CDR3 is CASSRRLAGRSETQYF. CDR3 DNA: TGTGCCAGCAGCCGAAGACTAGCGGGGCGGAGTGAGACCCAGTACTTC.

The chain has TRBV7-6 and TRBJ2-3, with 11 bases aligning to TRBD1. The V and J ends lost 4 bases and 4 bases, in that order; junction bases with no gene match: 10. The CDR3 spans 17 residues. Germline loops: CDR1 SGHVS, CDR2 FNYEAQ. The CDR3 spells CASSSSRGTGGSDTQYF. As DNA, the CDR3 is TGTGCCAGCAGCTCCTCCCGCGGGACAGGGGGGTCAGATACGCAGTATTTT. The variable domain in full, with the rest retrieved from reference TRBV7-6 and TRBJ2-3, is GAGVSQSPRYKVTKRGQDVALRCDPISGHVSLYWYRQALGQGPEFLTYFNYEAQQDKSGLPNDRFSAERPEGSISTLTIQRTEQRDSAMYRCASSSSRGTGGSDTQYFGPGTRLTVL.

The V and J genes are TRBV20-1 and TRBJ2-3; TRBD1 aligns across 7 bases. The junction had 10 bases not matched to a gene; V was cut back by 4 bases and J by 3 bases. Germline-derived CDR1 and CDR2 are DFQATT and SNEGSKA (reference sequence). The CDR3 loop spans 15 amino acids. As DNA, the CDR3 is TGCAGTGCTAACAGGGGAAGAGAGAGGACAGATACGCAGTATTTT. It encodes CSANRGRERTDTQYF.

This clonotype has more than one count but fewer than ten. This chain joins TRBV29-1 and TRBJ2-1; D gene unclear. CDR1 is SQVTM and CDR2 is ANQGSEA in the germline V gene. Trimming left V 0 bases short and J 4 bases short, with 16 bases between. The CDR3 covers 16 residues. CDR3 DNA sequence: TGCAGCGTTGAAGACGTGGCAGCCGCAAATTACAATGAGCAGTTCTTC. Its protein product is CSVEDVAAANYNEQFF.

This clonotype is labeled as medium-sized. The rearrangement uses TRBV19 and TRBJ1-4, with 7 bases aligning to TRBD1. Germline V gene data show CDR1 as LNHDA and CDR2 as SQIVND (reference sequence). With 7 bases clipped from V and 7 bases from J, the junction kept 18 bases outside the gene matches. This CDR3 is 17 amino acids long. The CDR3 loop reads CASTPPQGQGVSEKLFF. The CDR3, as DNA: TGTGCCAGTACTCCTCCCCAGGGGCAGGGGGTCTCTGAAAAACTGTTTTTT.

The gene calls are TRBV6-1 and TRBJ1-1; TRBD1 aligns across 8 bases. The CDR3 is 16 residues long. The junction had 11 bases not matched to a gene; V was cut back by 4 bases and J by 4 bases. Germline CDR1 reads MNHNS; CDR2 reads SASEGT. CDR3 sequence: CASSAVTGEGSTEAFF. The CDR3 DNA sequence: TGTGCCAGCAGTGCAGTGACAGGGGAAGGGTCCACTGAAGCTTTCTTT.

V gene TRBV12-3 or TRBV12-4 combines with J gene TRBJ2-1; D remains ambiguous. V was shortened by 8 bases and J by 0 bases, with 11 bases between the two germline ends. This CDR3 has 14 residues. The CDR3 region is CASCRLSSYNEQFF. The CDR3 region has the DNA TGTGCCAGCTGCAGGTTGTCCTCCTACAATGAGCAGTTCTTC.

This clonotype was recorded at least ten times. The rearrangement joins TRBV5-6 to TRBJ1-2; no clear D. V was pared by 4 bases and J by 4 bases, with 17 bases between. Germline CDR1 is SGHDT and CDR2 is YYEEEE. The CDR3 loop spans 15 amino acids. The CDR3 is CASSLGRRVTYGYTF. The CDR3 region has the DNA TGTGCCAGCAGCCTAGGACGGCGAGTCACCTATGGCTACACCTTC.

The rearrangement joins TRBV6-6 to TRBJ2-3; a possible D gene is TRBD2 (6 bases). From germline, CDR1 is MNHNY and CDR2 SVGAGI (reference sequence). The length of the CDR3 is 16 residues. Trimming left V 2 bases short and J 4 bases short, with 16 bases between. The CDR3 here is CASSYRAGQSADTQYF. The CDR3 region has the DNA TGTGCCAGCAGTTACCGAGCGGGTCAATCGGCAGATACGCAGTATTTT.

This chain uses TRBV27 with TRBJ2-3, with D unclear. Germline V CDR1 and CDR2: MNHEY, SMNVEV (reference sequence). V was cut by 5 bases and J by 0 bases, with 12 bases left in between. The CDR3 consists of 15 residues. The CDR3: CASSATGRSTDTQYF. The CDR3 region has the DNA TGTGCCAGCAGTGCCACGGGTCGGAGCACAGATACGCAGTATTTT.

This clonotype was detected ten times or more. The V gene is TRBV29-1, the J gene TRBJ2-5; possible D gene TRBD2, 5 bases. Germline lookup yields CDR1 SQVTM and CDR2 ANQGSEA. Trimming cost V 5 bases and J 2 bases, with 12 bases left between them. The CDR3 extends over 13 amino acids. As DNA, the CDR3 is TGCAGCGTTCTCCGGCTAGCACAAGAGACCCAGTACTTC. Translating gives CSVLRLAQETQYF.

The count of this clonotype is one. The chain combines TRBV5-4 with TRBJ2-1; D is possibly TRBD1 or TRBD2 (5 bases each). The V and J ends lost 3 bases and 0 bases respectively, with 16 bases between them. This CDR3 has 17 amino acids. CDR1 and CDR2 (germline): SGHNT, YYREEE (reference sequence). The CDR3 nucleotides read TGTGCCAGCAGCTCCAGGGACGGACCGGGCTCCTACAATGAGCAGTTCTTC. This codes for CASSSRDGPGSYNEQFF.

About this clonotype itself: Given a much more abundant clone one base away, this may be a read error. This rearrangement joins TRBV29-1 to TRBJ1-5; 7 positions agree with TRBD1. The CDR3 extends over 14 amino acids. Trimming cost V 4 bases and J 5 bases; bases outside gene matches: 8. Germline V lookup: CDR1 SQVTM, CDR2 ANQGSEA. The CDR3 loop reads CSVVEGALDQPQHF. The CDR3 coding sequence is TGCAGCGTTGTCGAGGGGGCGTTAGATCAGCCCCAGCATTTT.

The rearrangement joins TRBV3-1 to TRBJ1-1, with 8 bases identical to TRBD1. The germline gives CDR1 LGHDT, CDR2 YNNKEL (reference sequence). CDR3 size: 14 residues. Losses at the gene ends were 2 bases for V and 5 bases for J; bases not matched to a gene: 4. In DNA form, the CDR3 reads TGTGCCAGCAGCCAACGGACAGGGTGGACTGAAGCTTTCTTT. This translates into CASSQRTGWTEAFF.

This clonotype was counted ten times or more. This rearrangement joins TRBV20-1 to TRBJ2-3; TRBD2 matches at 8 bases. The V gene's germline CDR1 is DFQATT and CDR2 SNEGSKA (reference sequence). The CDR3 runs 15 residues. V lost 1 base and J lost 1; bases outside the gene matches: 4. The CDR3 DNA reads TGCAGTGCTAGAGGACGGACTAGCCGCACAGATACGCAGTATTTT. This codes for CSARGRTSRTDTQYF.

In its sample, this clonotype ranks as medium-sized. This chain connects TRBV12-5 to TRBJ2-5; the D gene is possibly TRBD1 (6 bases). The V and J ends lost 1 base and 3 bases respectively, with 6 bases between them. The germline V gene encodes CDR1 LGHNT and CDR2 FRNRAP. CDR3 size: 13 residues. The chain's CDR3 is CASGLAGEETQYF. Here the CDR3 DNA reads TGTGCTAGTGGTTTGGCAGGGGAAGAGACCCAGTACTTC.

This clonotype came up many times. The CDR3 nucleotides are TGTGCCAGCTCACCAGGCCGGGTTTCGGGACAAGAGACCCAGTACTTC. Protein: CASSPGRVSGQETQYF. This rearrangement joins TRBV18 to TRBJ2-5; D is possibly TRBD2 (5 bases). This CDR3 is 16 amino acids long. V lost 2 bases, J lost 2 bases, and 15 bases lay in between. Germline V gives CDR1 KGHSH, CDR2 LQKENI.

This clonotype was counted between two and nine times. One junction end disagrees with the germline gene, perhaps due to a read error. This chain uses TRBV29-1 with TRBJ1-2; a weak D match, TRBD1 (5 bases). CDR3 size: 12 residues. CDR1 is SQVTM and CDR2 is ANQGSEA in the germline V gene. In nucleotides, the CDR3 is TGCAGCGTCCAATCACTCAGGGATGGCGACACCTTC. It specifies CSVQSLRDGDTF.

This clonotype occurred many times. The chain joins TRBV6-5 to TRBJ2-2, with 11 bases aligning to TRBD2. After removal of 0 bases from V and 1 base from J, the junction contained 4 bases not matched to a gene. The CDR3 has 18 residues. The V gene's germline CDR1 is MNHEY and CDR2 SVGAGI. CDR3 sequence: CASSYSSLAGGNTGELFF. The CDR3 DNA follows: TGTGCCAGCAGTTACTCGAGTCTAGCGGGGGGGAACACCGGGGAGCTGTTTTTT.

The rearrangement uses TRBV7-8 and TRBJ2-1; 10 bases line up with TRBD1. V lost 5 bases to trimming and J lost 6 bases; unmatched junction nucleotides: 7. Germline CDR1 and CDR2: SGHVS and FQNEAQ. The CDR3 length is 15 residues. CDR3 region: CASSRRDRGSNEQFF. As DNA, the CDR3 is TGTGCCAGCAGCCGGCGGGACAGGGGTAGCAATGAGCAGTTCTTC.

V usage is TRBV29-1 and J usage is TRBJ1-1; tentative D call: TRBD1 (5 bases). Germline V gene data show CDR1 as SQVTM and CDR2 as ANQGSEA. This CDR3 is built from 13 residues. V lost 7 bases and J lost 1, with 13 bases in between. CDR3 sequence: CSAGADSNTEAFF. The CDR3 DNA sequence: TGCAGCGCCGGGGCGGATTCGAACACTGAAGCTTTCTTT.

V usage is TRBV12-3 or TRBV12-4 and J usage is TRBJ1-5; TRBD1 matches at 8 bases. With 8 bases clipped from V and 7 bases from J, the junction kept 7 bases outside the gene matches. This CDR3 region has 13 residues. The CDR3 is CASGQGGGQPQHF. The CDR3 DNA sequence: TGTGCCAGCGGACAGGGAGGAGGACAGCCCCAGCATTTT.

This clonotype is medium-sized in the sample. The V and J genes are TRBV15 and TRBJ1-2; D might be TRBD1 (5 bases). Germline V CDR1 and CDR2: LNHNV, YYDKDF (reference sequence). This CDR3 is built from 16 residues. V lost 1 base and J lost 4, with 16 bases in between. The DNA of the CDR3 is TGTGCCACCAGCAGAGGGGTGAAAGGGGTCGGCTATGGCTACACCTTC. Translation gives CATSRGVKGVGYGYTF.

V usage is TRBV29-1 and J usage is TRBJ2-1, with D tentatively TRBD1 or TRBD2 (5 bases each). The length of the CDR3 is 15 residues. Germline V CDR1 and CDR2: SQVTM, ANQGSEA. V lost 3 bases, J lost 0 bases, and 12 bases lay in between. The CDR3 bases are TGCAGCGTTGACGGGACCGCGACCTCCTACAATGAGCAGTTCTTC. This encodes CSVDGTATSYNEQFF.